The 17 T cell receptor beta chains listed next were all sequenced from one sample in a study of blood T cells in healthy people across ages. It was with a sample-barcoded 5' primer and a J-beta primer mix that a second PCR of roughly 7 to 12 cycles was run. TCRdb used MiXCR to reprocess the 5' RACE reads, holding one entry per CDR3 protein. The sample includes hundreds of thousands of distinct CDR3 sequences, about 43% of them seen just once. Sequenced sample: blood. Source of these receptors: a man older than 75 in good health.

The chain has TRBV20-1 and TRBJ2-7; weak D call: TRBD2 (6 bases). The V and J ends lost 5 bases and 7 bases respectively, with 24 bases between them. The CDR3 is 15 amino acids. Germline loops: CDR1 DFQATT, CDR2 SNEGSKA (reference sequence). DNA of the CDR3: TGCAGTGCTGCCCAACCGGGCGGGGTGAGGAATGAGCAGTACTTC. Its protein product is CSAAQPGGVRNEQYF.

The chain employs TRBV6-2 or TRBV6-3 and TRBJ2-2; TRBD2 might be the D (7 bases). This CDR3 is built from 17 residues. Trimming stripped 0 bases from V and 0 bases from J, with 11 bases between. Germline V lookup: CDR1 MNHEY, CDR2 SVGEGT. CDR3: CASSYSRGGTNTGELFF. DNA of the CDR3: TGTGCCAGCAGTTACTCGAGGGGGGGCACGAACACCGGGGAGCTGTTTTTT.

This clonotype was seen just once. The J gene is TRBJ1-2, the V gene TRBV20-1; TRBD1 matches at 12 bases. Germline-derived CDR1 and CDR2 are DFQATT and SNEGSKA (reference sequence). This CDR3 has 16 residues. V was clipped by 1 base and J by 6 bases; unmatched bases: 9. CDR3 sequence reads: CSARGEGTGGYDGYTF. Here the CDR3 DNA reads TGCAGTGCTAGAGGGGAGGGGACAGGGGGCTACGATGGCTACACCTTC.

In DNA form, the CDR3 reads TGTGCCAGCAGTTTAACTCCAACGGGCGGGGGGTACTACGAGCAGTACTTC. Its translation is CASSLTPTGGGYYEQYF. The rearrangement joins TRBV27 to TRBJ2-7; 8 nucleotides line up with TRBD2. J lost 3 bases, V lost 2 bases, and 12 bases had no gene match. Germline-derived CDR1 and CDR2 are MNHEY and SMNVEV (reference sequence). The CDR3 has 17 residues.

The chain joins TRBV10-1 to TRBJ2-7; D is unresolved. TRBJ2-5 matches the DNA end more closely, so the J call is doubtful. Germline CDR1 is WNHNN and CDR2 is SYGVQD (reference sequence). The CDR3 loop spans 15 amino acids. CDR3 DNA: TGCGCCAGCAGTGAGTCCAGACTTTATTGGGGGACCCAGTACTTC. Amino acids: CASSESRLYWGTQYF.

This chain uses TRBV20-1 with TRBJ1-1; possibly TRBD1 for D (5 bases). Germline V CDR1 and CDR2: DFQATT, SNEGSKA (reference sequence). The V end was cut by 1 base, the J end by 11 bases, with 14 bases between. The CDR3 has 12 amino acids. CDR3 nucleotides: TGCAGTGCTAGAGTCCCAGGGCAGAAGGCTTTCTTT. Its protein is CSARVPGQKAFF.

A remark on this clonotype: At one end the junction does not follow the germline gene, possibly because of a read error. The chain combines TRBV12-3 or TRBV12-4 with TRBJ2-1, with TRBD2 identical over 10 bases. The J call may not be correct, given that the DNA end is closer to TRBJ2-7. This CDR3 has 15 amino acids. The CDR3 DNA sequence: TGTGCCAGCGGTTTAGGAGCTAGCGGGAGCAATGAGCAGTACTTC. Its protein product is CASGLGASGSNEQYF.

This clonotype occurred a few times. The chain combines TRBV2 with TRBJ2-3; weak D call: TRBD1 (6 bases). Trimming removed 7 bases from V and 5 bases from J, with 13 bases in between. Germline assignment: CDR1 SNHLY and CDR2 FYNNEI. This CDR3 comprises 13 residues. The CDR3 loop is CASIRDIRDTQYF. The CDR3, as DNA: TGTGCCAGCATCCGGGACATTCGAGATACGCAGTATTTT.

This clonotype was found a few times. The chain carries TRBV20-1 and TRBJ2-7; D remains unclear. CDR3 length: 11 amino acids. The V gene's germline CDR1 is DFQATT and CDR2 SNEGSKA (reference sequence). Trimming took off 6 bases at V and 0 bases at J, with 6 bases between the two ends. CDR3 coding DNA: TGCAGTGCGGCTAACTCCTACGAGCAGTACTTC. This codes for CSAANSYEQYF.

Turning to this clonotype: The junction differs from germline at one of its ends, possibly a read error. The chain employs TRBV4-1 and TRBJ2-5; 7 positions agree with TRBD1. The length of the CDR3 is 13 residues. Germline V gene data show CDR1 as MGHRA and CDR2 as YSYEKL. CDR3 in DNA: TGCGTCAGCAGCCAAGGGGGCGTCGGGACCCAGTACTTC. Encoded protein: CVSSQGGVGTQYF.

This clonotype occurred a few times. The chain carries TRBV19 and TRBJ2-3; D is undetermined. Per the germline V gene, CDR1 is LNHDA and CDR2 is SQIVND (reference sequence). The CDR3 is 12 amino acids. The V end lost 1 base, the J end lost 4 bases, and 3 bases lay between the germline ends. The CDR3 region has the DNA TGTGCCAGTAGTATAGTTGCAGATACGCAGTATTTT. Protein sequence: CASSIVADTQYF.

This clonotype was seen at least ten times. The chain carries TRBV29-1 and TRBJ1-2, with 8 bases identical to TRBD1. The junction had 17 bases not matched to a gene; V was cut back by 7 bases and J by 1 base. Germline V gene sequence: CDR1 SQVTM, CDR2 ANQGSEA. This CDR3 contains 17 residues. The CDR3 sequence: CSAKRLGGTGFNYGYTF. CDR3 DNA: TGCAGCGCCAAGCGTTTAGGGGGGACAGGATTTAACTATGGCTACACCTTC.

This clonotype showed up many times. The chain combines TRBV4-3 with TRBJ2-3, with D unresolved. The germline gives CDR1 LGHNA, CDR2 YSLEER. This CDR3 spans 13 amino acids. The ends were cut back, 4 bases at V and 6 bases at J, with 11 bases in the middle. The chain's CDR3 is CASSRLWLDTQYF. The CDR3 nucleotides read TGCGCCAGCAGCCGCCTATGGTTGGATACGCAGTATTTT.

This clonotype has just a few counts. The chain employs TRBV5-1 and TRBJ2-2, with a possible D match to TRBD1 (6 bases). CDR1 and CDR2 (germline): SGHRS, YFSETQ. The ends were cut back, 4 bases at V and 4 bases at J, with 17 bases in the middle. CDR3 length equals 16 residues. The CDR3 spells CASSPQGIVGTGELFF. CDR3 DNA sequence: TGCGCCAGCAGCCCCCAGGGGATCGTGGGCACCGGGGAGCTGTTTTTT.

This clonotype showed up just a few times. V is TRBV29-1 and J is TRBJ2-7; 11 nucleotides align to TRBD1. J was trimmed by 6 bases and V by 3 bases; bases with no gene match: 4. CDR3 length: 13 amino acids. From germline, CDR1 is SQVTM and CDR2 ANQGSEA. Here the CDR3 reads CSVEDRGLGEQYF. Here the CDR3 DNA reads TGCAGCGTTGAGGACAGGGGGCTGGGCGAGCAGTACTTC.

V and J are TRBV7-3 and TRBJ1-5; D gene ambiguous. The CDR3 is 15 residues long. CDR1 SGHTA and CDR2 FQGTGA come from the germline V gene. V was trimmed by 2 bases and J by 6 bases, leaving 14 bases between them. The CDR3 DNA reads TGTGCCAGCAGCTTACCAAAGGGAGGAACTCAGCCCCAGCATTTT. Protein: CASSLPKGGTQPQHF.

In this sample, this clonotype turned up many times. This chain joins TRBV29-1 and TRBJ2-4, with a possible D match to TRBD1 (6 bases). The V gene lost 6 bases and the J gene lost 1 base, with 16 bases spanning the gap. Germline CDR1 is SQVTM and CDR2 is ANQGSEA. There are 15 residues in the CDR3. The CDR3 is CSVNRAIGAKNIQYF. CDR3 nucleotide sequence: TGCAGCGTAAACAGGGCCATAGGTGCCAAAAACATTCAGTACTTC.